This TCR beta chain appears in the sequencing data of a study of blood T cell repertoires in COVID-19. In the study overall: The United States, Italy and Spain were the sources of the acute and convalescent COVID-19 samples. PBMCs, B-cell-depleted T cells, or T cells provided the cDNA or gDNA that made up the material.

The method was immunoSEQ multiplex PCR; TCRdb's version includes in-frame clones alone and lacks a portion of them. The sample holds around 500,000 clones, approximately 85% seen once. The V gene's germline CDR1 is KGHSH and CDR2 LQKENI. This CDR3 is 16 amino acids long. Losses at the gene ends were 2 bases for V and 5 bases for J; bases not matched to a gene: 7. The sequenced sample consisted of peripheral blood. The clonotype comes from a human donor in a cohort sampled during active COVID-19. The genes are TRBV18 and TRBJ2-7; 12 bases map to TRBD2. For the CDR3, the DNA is TGTGCCAGCTCACCAAGGCTAGCGGGAGGGTTCAACGAGCAGTACTTC. As protein: CASSPRLAGGFNEQYF.